The present T cell receptor (beta chain) was sequenced within a study of cytomegalovirus exposure and HLA in healthy donors. Findings of the study overall: Cytomegalovirus status was reportedly diagnosed by the classifier with high specificity and sensitivity. In an earlier analysis, most TCR beta V segments were productive about 87% or about 30% of the time.

Vbeta (60) and Jbeta (13) primers were used in the PCR. Profiling relied on immunoSEQ multiplex PCR, and the TCRdb table lists in-frame clones only, not all of them. Among roughly 150,000 clones listed, under 85% were seen once. Concerning this clone: Antigen unknown. An end of the junction differs from the germline gene, which may be a read error.

When sampled, the donors appeared nominally healthy, though they likely had unrecorded immune exposures. The source is a man aged 50 or older in good health and CMV-seropositive. Sequences were obtained from PBMCs.

This chain's CDR3 is CSSSSLAGGPGELFF. The CDR3 DNA reads TGTTCCAGCAGCTCACTAGCGGGGGGGCCCGGGGAGCTGTTTTTT. The rearrangement uses TRBV7-9 and TRBJ2-2; 13 bases line up with TRBD2. The CDR3 is 15 amino acids. In germline, CDR1 is SEHNR, CDR2 FQNEAQ (reference sequence).